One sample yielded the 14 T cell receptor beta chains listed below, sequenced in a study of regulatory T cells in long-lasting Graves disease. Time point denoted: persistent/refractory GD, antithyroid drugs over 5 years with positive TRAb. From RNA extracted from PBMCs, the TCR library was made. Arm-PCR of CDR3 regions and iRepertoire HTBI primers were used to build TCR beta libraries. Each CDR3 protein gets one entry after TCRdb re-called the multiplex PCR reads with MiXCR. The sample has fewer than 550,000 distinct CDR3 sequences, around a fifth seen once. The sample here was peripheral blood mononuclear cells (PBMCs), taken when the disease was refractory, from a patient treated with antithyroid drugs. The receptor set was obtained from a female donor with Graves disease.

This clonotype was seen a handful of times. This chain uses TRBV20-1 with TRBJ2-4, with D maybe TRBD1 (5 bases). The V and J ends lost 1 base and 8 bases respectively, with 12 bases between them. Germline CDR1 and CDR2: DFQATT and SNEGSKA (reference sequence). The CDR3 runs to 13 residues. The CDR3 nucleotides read TGCAGTGCTAGAGTAAGGGGTTTAGACATTCAGTACTTC. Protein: CSARVRGLDIQYF.

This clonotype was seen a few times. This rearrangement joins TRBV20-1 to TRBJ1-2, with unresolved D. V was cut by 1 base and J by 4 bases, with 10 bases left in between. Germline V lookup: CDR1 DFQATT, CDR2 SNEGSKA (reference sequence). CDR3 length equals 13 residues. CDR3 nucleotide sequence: TGCAGTGCTAGAGTGGATGGGAGCTATGGCTACACCTTC. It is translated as CSARVDGSYGYTF.

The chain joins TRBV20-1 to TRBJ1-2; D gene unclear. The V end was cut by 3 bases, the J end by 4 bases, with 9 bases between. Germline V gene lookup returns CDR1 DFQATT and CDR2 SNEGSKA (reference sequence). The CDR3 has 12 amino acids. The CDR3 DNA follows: TGCAGTGCTAGTGGTTCCCCCTATGGCTACACCTTC. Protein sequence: CSASGSPYGYTF.

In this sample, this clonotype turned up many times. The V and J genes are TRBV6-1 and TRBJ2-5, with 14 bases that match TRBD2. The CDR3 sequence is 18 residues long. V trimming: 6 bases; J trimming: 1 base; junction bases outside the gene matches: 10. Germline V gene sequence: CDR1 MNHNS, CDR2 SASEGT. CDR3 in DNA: TGTGCCAGCAGGCGGAGGGGACTAGCGGGGGACCCCCAAGAGACCCAGTACTTC. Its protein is CASRRRGLAGDPQETQYF.

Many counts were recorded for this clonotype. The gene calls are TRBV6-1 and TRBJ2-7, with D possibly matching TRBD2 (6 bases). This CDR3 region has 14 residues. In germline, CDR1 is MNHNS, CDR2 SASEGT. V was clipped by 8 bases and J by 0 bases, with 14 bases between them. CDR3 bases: TGTGCCAGCCGGGAGAGGGGCAGCTCCTACGAGCAGTACTTC. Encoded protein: CASRERGSSYEQYF.

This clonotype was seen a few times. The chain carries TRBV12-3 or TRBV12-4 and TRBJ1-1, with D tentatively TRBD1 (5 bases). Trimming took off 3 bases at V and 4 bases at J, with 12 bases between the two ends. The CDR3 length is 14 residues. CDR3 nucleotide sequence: TGTGCCAGCAGTTTGACGGTAGGGGCCACTGAAGCTTTCTTT. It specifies CASSLTVGATEAFF.

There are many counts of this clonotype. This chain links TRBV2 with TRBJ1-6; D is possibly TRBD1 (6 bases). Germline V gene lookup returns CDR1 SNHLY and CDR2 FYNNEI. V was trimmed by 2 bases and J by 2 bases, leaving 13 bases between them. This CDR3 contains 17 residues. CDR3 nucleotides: TGTGCCAGCAGTGAAAGGGACATCAGGGCCTATAATTCACCCCTCCACTTT. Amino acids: CASSERDIRAYNSPLHF.

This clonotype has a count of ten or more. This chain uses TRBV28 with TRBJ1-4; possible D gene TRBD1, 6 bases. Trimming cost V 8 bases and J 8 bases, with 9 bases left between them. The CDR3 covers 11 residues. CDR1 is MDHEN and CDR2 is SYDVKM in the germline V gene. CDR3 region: CASYGGEKLFF. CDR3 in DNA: TGTGCCAGCTACGGGGGCGAAAAACTGTTTTTT.

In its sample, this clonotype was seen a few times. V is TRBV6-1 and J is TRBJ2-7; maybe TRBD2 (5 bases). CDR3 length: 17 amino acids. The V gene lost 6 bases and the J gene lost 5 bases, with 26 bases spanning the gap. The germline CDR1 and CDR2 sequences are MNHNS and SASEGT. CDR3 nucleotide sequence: TGTGCCAGCAGCCCGCGGGTTGGTGGGTACGAAGAAAACGAGCAGTACTTC. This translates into CASSPRVGGYEENEQYF.

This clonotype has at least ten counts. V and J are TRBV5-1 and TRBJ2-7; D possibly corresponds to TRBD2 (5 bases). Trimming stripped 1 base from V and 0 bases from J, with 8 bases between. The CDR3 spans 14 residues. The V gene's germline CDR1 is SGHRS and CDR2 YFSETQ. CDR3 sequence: CASSLYGNSYEQYF. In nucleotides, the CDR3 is TGCGCCAGCAGCTTGTACGGGAACTCCTACGAGCAGTACTTC. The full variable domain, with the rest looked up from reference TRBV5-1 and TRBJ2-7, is KAGVTQTPRYLIKTRGQQVTLSCSPISGHRSVSWYQQTPGQGLQFLFEYFSETQRNKGNFPGRFSGRQFSNSRSEMNVSTLELGDSALYLCASSLYGNSYEQYFGPGTRLTVT.

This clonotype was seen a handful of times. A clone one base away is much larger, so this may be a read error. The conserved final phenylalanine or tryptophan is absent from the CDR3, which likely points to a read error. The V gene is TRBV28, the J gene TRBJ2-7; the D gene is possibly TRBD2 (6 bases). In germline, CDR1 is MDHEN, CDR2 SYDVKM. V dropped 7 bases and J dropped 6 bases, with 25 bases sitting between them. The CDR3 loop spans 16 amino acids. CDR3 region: CASKMGRDSTRGEQYL. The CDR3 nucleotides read TGTGCCAGCAAGATGGGCCGGGACTCCACACGGGGCGAGCAGTACCTC.

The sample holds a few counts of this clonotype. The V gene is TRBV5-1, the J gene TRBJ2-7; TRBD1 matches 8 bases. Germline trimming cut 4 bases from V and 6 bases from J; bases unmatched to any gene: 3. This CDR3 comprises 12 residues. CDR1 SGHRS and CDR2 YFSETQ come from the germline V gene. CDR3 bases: TGCGCCAGCAGCACGACAGGGGCCGAGCAGTACTTC. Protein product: CASSTTGAEQYF.

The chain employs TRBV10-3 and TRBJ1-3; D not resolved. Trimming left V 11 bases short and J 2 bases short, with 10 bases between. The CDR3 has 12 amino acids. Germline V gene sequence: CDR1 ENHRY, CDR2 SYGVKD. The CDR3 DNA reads TGTGCCTCCGGACCTCCTGGAAACACCATATATTTT. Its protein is CASGPPGNTIYF.

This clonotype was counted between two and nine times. This CDR3 is CSAIVRGTDIQYF. CDR3 in DNA: TGCAGTGCTATAGTCAGGGGCACGGACATTCAGTACTTC. The V call is TRBV20-1, the J call TRBJ2-4, with a possible D match to TRBD1 (6 bases). CDR3 length: 13 amino acids. Trimming cost V 4 bases and J 8 bases, with 15 bases left between them. Per germline, CDR1 DFQATT and CDR2 SNEGSKA (reference sequence).